Shown below are 26 T cell receptor beta chains from a single sample sequenced in a study of vaccination effects on CD4 cells after COVID-19. Assay used: immunoSEQ multiplex PCR; TCRdb lists only in-frame clones, some missing. The table has roughly 30,000 clones, 55% to 85% seen once. Antigen-specific CD4+ T cells were first expanded with viral peptide pools by the ViraFEST assay and only then sequenced. Once cultured for approximately ten days, the cells underwent separation to obtain CD4+ T cells. Vaccine administered to participants consisted of two doses of either BNT162b2 or mRNA-1273. These receptors have no identified antigens. The sequencing here drew on CD4+ T cells from PBMCs cultured with HCoV-NL63 spike peptides, taken after COVID-19 vaccination. Receptor source: a human donor who received a COVID-19 vaccine.

V usage is TRBV5-4 and J usage is TRBJ1-5; 9 bases map to TRBD1. V lost 3 bases and J lost 8; bases outside the gene matches: 9. This CDR3 spans 15 amino acids. Per the germline V gene, CDR1 is SGHNT and CDR2 is YYREEE (reference sequence). The CDR3 DNA reads as TGTGCCAGCAGCTCCGTCCCGGGACAGGGAAAGCCCCAGCATTTT. This sequence encodes CASSSVPGQGKPQHF.

V is TRBV9 and J is TRBJ1-1; 10 nucleotides line up with TRBD1. CDR1 SGDLS and CDR2 YYNGEE come from the germline V gene. CDR3 length: 17 residues. Unmatched junction bases numbered 12, after V lost 1 base and J lost 6 bases. CDR3 DNA: TGTGCCAGCAGCGTATCCCATGGGTGGGGGACAGGGGCTGAAGCTTTCTTT. Protein product: CASSVSHGWGTGAEAFF.

This chain links TRBV6-4 with TRBJ2-2; 8 bases fit TRBD2. The junction had 0 bases not matched to a gene; V was cut back by 5 bases and J by 4 bases. CDR3 length: 13 residues. Germline CDR1 and CDR2: MRHNA and SNTAGT. CDR3 sequence: CASSSGSTGELFF. In DNA form, the CDR3 reads TGTGCCAGCAGTAGCGGGAGCACCGGGGAGCTGTTTTTT.

The chain recombines TRBV3-1 (or the pseudogene TRBV3-2) with TRBJ2-7, with TRBD1 as a possible D gene (6 bases). CDR1 LGHDT and CDR2 YNNKEL come from the germline V gene (reference sequence). The CDR3 is 16 residues long. The V gene lost 1 base and the J gene lost 2 bases, with 15 bases spanning the gap. The chain's CDR3 is CASSQAGTRNAYEQYF. In nucleotides, the CDR3 is TGTGCCAGCAGCCAAGCGGGGACACGCAACGCCTACGAGCAGTACTTC.

The genes are TRBV12-3 or TRBV12-4 and TRBJ1-2; no reliable D call. V gave up 7 bases and J gave up 8 bases, with 17 bases separating them. The CDR3 runs 13 residues. The CDR3 sequence: CASIGIKSGGYTF. The CDR3 region has the DNA TGTGCCAGCATTGGGATCAAGTCTGGCGGCTACACCTTC.

This clone was seen only a few times. The rearrangement joins TRBV7-8 to TRBJ2-3; TRBD2 agrees at 10 bases. The CDR3 extends over 16 amino acids. Germline CDR1 SGHVS, CDR2 FQNEAQ. V lost 3 bases and J lost 5; bases outside the gene matches: 8. CDR3 in DNA: TGTGCCAGCAGCTTCCCTGGGCTAGCGGGAGTAGATACGCAGTATTTT. Residues: CASSFPGLAGVDTQYF.

The rearrangement uses TRBV15 and TRBJ1-2, with D unresolved. The CDR3 length is 12 residues. V lost 0 bases, J lost 4 bases, and 3 bases lay in between. Germline values: CDR1 LNHNV, CDR2 YYDKDF (reference sequence). The CDR3 here is CATSRDGYGYTF. CDR3 bases: TGTGCCACCAGCAGAGATGGCTATGGCTACACCTTC.

The chain combines TRBV18 with TRBJ2-7, with 8 bases fitting TRBD1. CDR1 KGHSH and CDR2 LQKENI come from the germline V gene. The CDR3 length is 16 residues. Unmatched junction bases numbered 11, after V lost 4 bases and J lost 3 bases. This CDR3 is CASSLRTGSTNYEQYF. As DNA, the CDR3 is TGTGCCAGCTCACTACGGACAGGGTCCACGAACTACGAGCAGTACTTC. The full variable domain, its missing parts supplied by reference TRBV18 and TRBJ2-7, is NAGVMQNPRHLVRRRGQEARLRCSPMKGHSHVYWYRQLPEEGLKFMVYLQKENIIDESGMPKERFSAEFPKEGPSILRIQQVVRGDSAAYFCASSLRTGSTNYEQYFGPGTRLTVT.

In this sample, this clone is medium-sized. This chain joins TRBV11-3 and TRBJ1-6, with TRBD1 matching 10 bases. The CDR3 covers 16 residues. Germline CDR1 and CDR2: SGHNT and YENEEA. V lost 5 bases, J lost 11 bases, and 12 bases stayed unmatched. In DNA, the CDR3 is TGTGCCAGCAGCGTCCGGGACAGGGGATTTCCGGCACCCCTCCACTTT. As protein: CASSVRDRGFPAPLHF.

This clone was seen more than once but under ten times. The chain combines TRBV5-1 with TRBJ1-1; D may be TRBD1 (6 bases). Looked up from germline, CDR1 is SGHRS and CDR2 is YFSETQ. Trimming removed 1 base at V and 3 bases at J, with 13 bases between. The CDR3 runs 15 residues. The CDR3 reads CASSLYGGDHTEAFF. In nucleotides, the CDR3 is TGCGCCAGCAGCTTGTACGGGGGCGACCACACTGAAGCTTTCTTT. Variable domain in full (rest from reference TRBV5-1 and TRBJ1-1): KAGVTQTPRYLIKTRGQQVTLSCSPISGHRSVSWYQQTPGQGLQFLFEYFSETQRNKGNFPGRFSGRQFSNSRSEMNVSTLELGDSALYLCASSLYGGDHTEAFFGQGTRLTVV.

The rearrangement joins TRBV5-1 to TRBJ2-1; 8 bases are shared with TRBD1. CDR3 length equals 15 residues. Per the germline V gene, CDR1 is SGHRS and CDR2 is YFSETQ. Losses at the gene ends were 3 bases for V and 0 bases for J; bases not matched to a gene: 2. The CDR3 DNA sequence: TGCGCCAGCAGCTCCGGGACAGGCTCCTACAATGAGCAGTTCTTC. This translates into CASSSGTGSYNEQFF.

The chain recombines TRBV5-6 with TRBJ2-5, with TRBD2 matching over 16 bases. V shed 4 bases and J 5 bases; nucleotides not matched to a gene: 8. Per germline, CDR1 SGHDT and CDR2 YYEEEE. The CDR3 sequence is 17 residues long. CDR3 sequence reads: CASSKGLAGGLVETQYF. Here the CDR3 DNA reads TGTGCCAGCAGCAAGGGACTAGCGGGGGGGCTGGTGGAGACCCAGTACTTC.

The V and J genes are TRBV6-1 and TRBJ2-3; D not resolved. This CDR3 has 16 residues. The V and J ends lost 0 bases and 2 bases respectively, with 12 bases between them. Germline CDR1 MNHNS, CDR2 SASEGT. The CDR3 sequence is CASSEADPPSTDTQYF. The DNA of the CDR3 is TGTGCCAGCAGTGAAGCGGACCCGCCATCCACAGATACGCAGTATTTT.

The genes are TRBV6-1 and TRBJ2-7, with 10 positions matching TRBD1. Germline V gives CDR1 MNHNS, CDR2 SASEGT. This CDR3 has 18 residues. V dropped 3 bases and J dropped 3; count of bases not matched to a gene: 14. CDR3 loop: CASSERDRGPLGNYEQYF. The CDR3 DNA sequence: TGTGCCAGCAGTGAGCGGGACAGGGGACCACTCGGAAACTACGAGCAGTACTTC.

The V call is TRBV12-3 or TRBV12-4, the J call TRBJ2-7; D is unresolved. The germline V and J ends were trimmed by 2 bases and 9 bases, with 14 bases remaining between them. This CDR3 is built from 13 residues. CDR3 protein: CASSLRAPKAQYF. CDR3 coding DNA: TGTGCCAGCAGTTTACGGGCTCCCAAAGCGCAGTACTTC.

This clone was seen a handful of times. The chain recombines TRBV3-1 (or the pseudogene TRBV3-2) with TRBJ2-3; D is perhaps TRBD1 (5 bases). V was cut by 4 bases and J by 2 bases, with 13 bases left in between. The V gene's germline CDR1 is LGHDT and CDR2 YNNKEL (reference sequence). The CDR3 totals 15 residues. CDR3 DNA: TGTGCCAGCAGCCCCCGACAGTATATCACAGATACGCAGTATTTT. The encoded protein is CASSPRQYITDTQYF.

This rearrangement joins TRBV6-1 to TRBJ1-1; D is ambiguous. This CDR3 spans 14 amino acids. V was pared by 3 bases and J by 4 bases, with 12 bases between. Germline loops: CDR1 MNHNS, CDR2 SASEGT. CDR3 region: CASSELGMGTEAFF. The CDR3 coding sequence is TGTGCCAGCAGTGAGCTGGGGATGGGCACTGAAGCTTTCTTT.

The rearrangement joins TRBV5-1 to TRBJ2-1; D gene unclear. Germline V CDR1 and CDR2: SGHRS, YFSETQ. The CDR3 has 16 amino acids. The germline V and J ends were trimmed by 5 bases and 0 bases, with 15 bases remaining between them. CDR3 protein: CASSHDILSSYNEQFF. The CDR3 region has the DNA TGCGCCAGCAGTCACGACATATTAAGCTCCTACAATGAGCAGTTCTTC.

The chain uses TRBV7-8 and TRBJ2-1; 10 nucleotides align to TRBD1. J gave up 9 bases and V 1 base, and 3 bases lay outside the gene matches. The CDR3 consists of 14 residues. Germline V lookup: CDR1 SGHVS, CDR2 FQNEAQ. The CDR3 sequence is CASSLGTGGGEQFF. In nucleotides, the CDR3 is TGTGCCAGCAGCTTAGGGACAGGGGGTGGTGAGCAGTTCTTC.

This chain connects TRBV2 to TRBJ1-5; TRBD1 aligns across 7 bases. The germline gives CDR1 SNHLY, CDR2 FYNNEI. The trim removed 4 bases at V and 4 bases at J, leaving 4 bases unmatched. The CDR3 consists of 14 residues. The CDR3 bases are TGTGCCAGCAGTGGGACAGGTTGGAATCAGCCCCAGCATTTT. Translated: CASSGTGWNQPQHF.

The chain couples TRBV7-9 to TRBJ2-5; 8 nucleotides align to TRBD2. Per germline, CDR1 SEHNR and CDR2 FQNEAQ (reference sequence). This CDR3 is built from 18 residues. The ends lost 0 bases at V and 1 base at J; junction bases unmatched: 10. The CDR3 protein is CASSLALLTGGIQETQYF. Written as DNA, the CDR3 is TGTGCCAGCAGCTTAGCGCTGTTGACGGGGGGGATCCAAGAGACCCAGTACTTC. Using reference TRBV7-9 and TRBJ2-5 for the parts outside the CDR3, the full variable domain is DTGVSQNPRHKITKRGQNVTFRCDPISEHNRLYWYRQTLGQGPEFLTYFQNEAQLEKSRLLSDRFSAERPKGSFSTLEIQRTEQGDSAMYLCASSLALLTGGIQETQYFGPGTRLLVL.

The chain couples TRBV6-4 to TRBJ1-4; D remains ambiguous. This CDR3 has 12 amino acids. Between the trimmed V and J ends, which lost 9 bases and 7 bases, there was a span of 12 bases. CDR1 and CDR2 (germline): MRHNA, SNTAGT. Here the CDR3 reads CARRRIPEKLFF. CDR3 DNA: TGTGCCAGACGACGGATACCTGAAAAACTGTTTTTT.

This chain links TRBV5-6 with TRBJ2-3; D is unresolved. V lost 3 bases to trimming and J lost 2 bases, with 10 bases between them. The germline gives CDR1 SGHDT, CDR2 YYEEEE. The CDR3 contains 14 residues. CDR3 amino acids: CASSSQTLTDTQYF. The CDR3 DNA reads as TGTGCCAGCAGCTCCCAGACTCTCACAGATACGCAGTATTTT.

The chain combines TRBV5-6 with TRBJ2-7, with a weak D call TRBD2 (5 bases). Trimming took 7 bases from V and 6 from J, leaving 14 bases between them. The CDR3 loop spans 12 amino acids. The germline CDR1 and CDR2 sequences are SGHDT and YYEEEE. The chain's CDR3 is CASGWGEGEQYF. Here the CDR3 DNA reads TGTGCCAGCGGGTGGGGTGAGGGCGAGCAGTACTTC.

The chain recombines TRBV18 with TRBJ2-1; TRBD2 matches 9 bases. Losses at the gene ends were 2 bases for V and 5 bases for J; bases not matched to a gene: 4. The CDR3 is made up of 15 amino acids. CDR1 is KGHSH, CDR2 LQKENI, per germline. The CDR3 protein is CASSPTAGGHNEQFF. In nucleotides, the CDR3 is TGTGCCAGCTCACCAACGGCGGGGGGGCACAATGAGCAGTTCTTC.

This chain links TRBV3-1 (or the pseudogene TRBV3-2) with TRBJ2-1; no definite D call. The V end lost 4 bases, the J end lost 0 bases, and 10 bases lay between the germline ends. This CDR3 comprises 15 residues. Germline V CDR1 and CDR2: LGHDT, YNNKEL (reference sequence). This chain's CDR3 is CASSLRRSSYNEQFF. For the CDR3, the DNA is TGTGCCAGCAGCCTTCGCCGAAGCTCCTACAATGAGCAGTTCTTC.